Listed below are T cell receptor beta chains from one sample, sequenced in a study of cytotoxic CD8 clonotypes in ibrutinib-treated CLL. Only in-frame clones appear in the TCRdb table, and some are missing; sequencing was by immunoSEQ multiplex PCR. In the table there are 250,000 to 350,000 clones, around 69% of which are singletons. This sample comprised PBMCs, obtained at disease progression, from a patient treated with ibrutinib. Receptor source: a human donor with chronic lymphocytic leukemia. Both conserved end residues are part of each CDR3. Each record gives: clone size, V gene, D gene, J gene, CDR3 DNA, CDR3 protein. A D gene is named only where the DNA matches it firmly. Clone size is stated in some rows and not others, as once, few, many or a class when expanded.

abundance: -
v_gene: TRBV4-3
d_gene: -
j_gene: TRBJ2-1
CDR3nt: TGCGCCAGCAGCCAAGATGGAATGGGGGATGAGCAGTTCTTC
CDR3aa: CASSQDGMGDEQFF

abundance: -
v_gene: TRBV19
d_gene: -
j_gene: TRBJ2-7
CDR3nt: TGTGCCAGTAGTATAGCGGAGGACGGATTCTACGAGCAGTACTTC
CDR3aa: CASSIAEDGFYEQYF

abundance: -
v_gene: TRBV5-1
d_gene: TRBD1
j_gene: TRBJ1-2
CDR3nt: TGCGCCAGCAGCTTGGGGACAGGTGGCTACACCTTC
CDR3aa: CASSLGTGGYTF

abundance: -
v_gene: TRBV5-1
d_gene: -
j_gene: TRBJ2-3
CDR3nt: TGCGCCAGCAGCTTGGAGATGGGGTGGACAGATACGCAGTATTTT
CDR3aa: CASSLEMGWTDTQYF

abundance: -
v_gene: TRBV5-1
d_gene: TRBD1
j_gene: TRBJ1-3
CDR3nt: TGCGCCAGCAGCATTACCGGGACAGGGGGAAACACCATATATTTT
CDR3aa: CASSITGTGGNTIYF

abundance: -
v_gene: TRBV9
d_gene: -
j_gene: TRBJ2-3
CDR3nt: TGTGCCAGCAGCGCCTCTTTCATGGAGACAGATACGCAGTATTTT
CDR3aa: CASSASFMETDTQYF

abundance: -
v_gene: TRBV7-2
d_gene: TRBD2
j_gene: TRBJ2-7
CDR3nt: TGTGCCAGCAGCTTCAGCGGGAGGGGAAACGAGCAGTACTTC
CDR3aa: CASSFSGRGNEQYF

abundance: once
v_gene: TRBV6-5
d_gene: -
j_gene: TRBJ1-2
CDR3nt: TGTGCCAGCAGTTACTCGGAGACAGCAATAAACTATGGCTACACCTTC
CDR3aa: CASSYSETAINYGYTF

abundance: -
v_gene: TRBV5-1
d_gene: TRBD1
j_gene: TRBJ1-3
CDR3nt: TGCGCCAGCAGCTCGGGACAGGGGGCTGGAAACACCATATATTTT
CDR3aa: CASSSGQGAGNTIYF

abundance: -
v_gene: TRBV7-8
d_gene: TRBD2
j_gene: TRBJ2-5
CDR3nt: TGTGCCAGCAGCCGGACTAGCGGGAGGCGAGAGACCCAGTACTTC
CDR3aa: CASSRTSGRRETQYF

abundance: once
v_gene: TRBV5-6
d_gene: -
j_gene: TRBJ1-2
CDR3nt: TGTGCCAGCAGCAGGGCAGCCTATGGCTACACCTTC
CDR3aa: CASSRAAYGYTF

abundance: -
v_gene: TRBV19
d_gene: TRBD2
j_gene: TRBJ2-1
CDR3nt: TGTGCCAGTAGTACCGGCCGGGGACTAGCGGACAATGAGCAGTTCTTC
CDR3aa: CASSTGRGLADNEQFF

abundance: -
v_gene: TRBV7-3
d_gene: -
j_gene: TRBJ2-1
CDR3nt: TGTGCCAGCAGCTTATTTGGAGGGCCTCAGTTCTTC
CDR3aa: CASSLFGGPQFF

abundance: -
v_gene: TRBV9
d_gene: -
j_gene: TRBJ2-7
CDR3nt: TGTGCCAGCAGTGGAGGGCTAGCGCCTTCCTACGAGCAGTACTTC
CDR3aa: CASSGGLAPSYEQYF

abundance: -
v_gene: TRBV7-6
d_gene: TRBD2
j_gene: TRBJ2-7
CDR3nt: TGTGCCAGCAGCTTAGCGTGGGGGGGAGACGAGCAGTACTTC
CDR3aa: CASSLAWGGDEQYF

abundance: -
v_gene: TRBV10-3
d_gene: -
j_gene: TRBJ1-3
CDR3nt: TGTGCCACTCGCCGTCTGGTCATTACCCCTATCTCTGGAAACACCATATATTTT
CDR3aa: CATRRLVITPISGNTIYF

abundance: -
v_gene: TRBV7-9
d_gene: -
j_gene: TRBJ1-1
CDR3nt: TGTGCCAGCCGAGATGGACAGCCCCCGAACACTGAAGCTTTCTTT
CDR3aa: CASRDGQPPNTEAFF

abundance: once
v_gene: TRBV10-3
d_gene: TRBD2
j_gene: TRBJ2-3
CDR3nt: TGTGCCATCAGTGAGCTAGCGGGGGCCGTCACAGATACGCAGTATTTT
CDR3aa: CAISELAGAVTDTQYF

abundance: -
v_gene: TRBV9
d_gene: -
j_gene: TRBJ1-4
CDR3nt: TGTGCCAGCAGCACGCGCGGGGGGTATAATGAAAAACTGTTTTTT
CDR3aa: CASSTRGGYNEKLFF

abundance: -
v_gene: TRBV29-1
d_gene: -
j_gene: TRBJ2-4
CDR3nt: TGCAGCGTTGAACTAGCCAAAAACATTCAGTACTTC
CDR3aa: CSVELAKNIQYF

abundance: -
v_gene: TRBV4-1
d_gene: -
j_gene: TRBJ2-7
CDR3nt: TGCGCCAGCAGCCAAGTTCCAGGCCCCTACGAGCAGTACTTC
CDR3aa: CASSQVPGPYEQYF

abundance: -
v_gene: TRBV28
d_gene: -
j_gene: TRBJ2-7
CDR3nt: TGTGCCAGCAGTCTTAACGAGCAGTACTTC
CDR3aa: CASSLNEQYF

abundance: -
v_gene: TRBV7-3
d_gene: TRBD1
j_gene: TRBJ2-3
CDR3nt: TGTGCCAGCAGCCAGACGACCGGGACAGGGACAGATACGCAGTATTTT
CDR3aa: CASSQTTGTGTDTQYF

abundance: -
v_gene: TRBV11-3
d_gene: -
j_gene: TRBJ2-2
CDR3nt: TGTGCCAGCAGCCAGGGACCCGTCCCCATCACCGGGGAGCTGTTTTTT
CDR3aa: CASSQGPVPITGELFF

abundance: -
v_gene: TRBV11-3
d_gene: -
j_gene: TRBJ2-1
CDR3nt: TGTGCCAGCAGCTTAGGGAGGCTAGCCCCCCACAATGAGCAGTTCTTC
CDR3aa: CASSLGRLAPHNEQFF

abundance: few
v_gene: TRBV2
d_gene: -
j_gene: TRBJ1-5
CDR3nt: TGTGCCAGCAGTGAAAGGGGGCCCCAGCATTTT
CDR3aa: CASSERGPQHF

abundance: -
v_gene: TRBV7-8
d_gene: TRBD1
j_gene: TRBJ1-1
CDR3nt: TGTGCCAGCAGCTTGAGGTGGCAGGGGGTGGACACTGAAGCTTTCTTT
CDR3aa: CASSLRWQGVDTEAFF

abundance: -
v_gene: TRBV28
d_gene: TRBD1
j_gene: TRBJ1-5
CDR3nt: TGTGCCAGCAGCCCACCTTTTACAGGGGGCTATGGAGGTAATCAGCCCCAGCATTTT
CDR3aa: CASSPPFTGGYGGNQPQHF

abundance: -
v_gene: TRBV2
d_gene: TRBD2
j_gene: TRBJ2-2
CDR3nt: TGTGCCAGCACTTGGACTAGCGAGGGCACCGGGGAGCTGTTTTTT
CDR3aa: CASTWTSEGTGELFF

abundance: -
v_gene: TRBV7-6
d_gene: TRBD2
j_gene: TRBJ2-2
CDR3nt: TGTGCCAGCAGCTTCCCGAGGACTAGCGGGAGGGTTGGAACCGGGGAGCTGTTTTTT
CDR3aa: CASSFPRTSGRVGTGELFF

abundance: -
v_gene: TRBV27
d_gene: TRBD1
j_gene: TRBJ1-3
CDR3nt: TGTGCCAGCAGTTTATACACTACCCGACAGGGGGCTGGAAACACCATATATTTT
CDR3aa: CASSLYTTRQGAGNTIYF

abundance: -
v_gene: TRBV5-4
d_gene: -
j_gene: TRBJ2-5
CDR3nt: TGTGCCAGCAGCTTCTCCCGGGTAGAAGAGACCCAGTACTTC
CDR3aa: CASSFSRVEETQYF

abundance: -
v_gene: TRBV6-5
d_gene: -
j_gene: TRBJ1-2
CDR3nt: TGTGCCAGCAGTTACGTGACGGGAAGCTATGGCTACACCTTC
CDR3aa: CASSYVTGSYGYTF

abundance: -
v_gene: TRBV4-3
d_gene: -
j_gene: TRBJ2-7
CDR3nt: TGCGCCAGCAGCCAAGACCTTGGGTTTGACTACGAGCAGTACTTC
CDR3aa: CASSQDLGFDYEQYF

abundance: -
v_gene: TRBV7-7
d_gene: TRBD2
j_gene: TRBJ2-2
CDR3nt: TGTGCCAGCAGCTTACTAGCGGGAGCGGTCACCGGGGAGCTGTTTTTT
CDR3aa: CASSLLAGAVTGELFF

abundance: -
v_gene: TRBV2
d_gene: -
j_gene: TRBJ1-2
CDR3nt: TGTGCCAGCAGTGACCGGCTGTATGGCTACACCTTC
CDR3aa: CASSDRLYGYTF

abundance: -
v_gene: TRBV5-4
d_gene: TRBD2
j_gene: TRBJ2-2
CDR3nt: TGTGCCAGCAGCCGGACTAGCTCGCCCGGGGAGCTGTTTTTT
CDR3aa: CASSRTSSPGELFF

abundance: -
v_gene: TRBV7-3
d_gene: -
j_gene: TRBJ2-3
CDR3nt: TGTGCCAGCAGCCCCGATGCAGATACGCAGTATTTT
CDR3aa: CASSPDADTQYF

abundance: -
v_gene: TRBV5-1
d_gene: -
j_gene: TRBJ2-7
CDR3nt: TGCGCCAGCAGCGATGGGACCGTAGCAGCCTACGAGCAGTACTTC
CDR3aa: CASSDGTVAAYEQYF

abundance: -
v_gene: TRBV15
d_gene: -
j_gene: TRBJ2-1
CDR3nt: TGTGCCACCAGCAGAGTTGTCTACAATGAGCAGTTCTTC
CDR3aa: CATSRVVYNEQFF

abundance: once
v_gene: TRBV10-3
d_gene: -
j_gene: TRBJ1-1
CDR3nt: TGTGCCATCAGCCTTGGGGGTGAGGGCACTGAAGCTTTCTTT
CDR3aa: CAISLGGEGTEAFF

abundance: few
v_gene: TRBV9
d_gene: -
j_gene: TRBJ2-1
CDR3nt: TGTGCCAGCAGCGTAGACCTAGCCAATGAGCAGTTCTTC
CDR3aa: CASSVDLANEQFF

abundance: -
v_gene: TRBV19
d_gene: -
j_gene: TRBJ1-2
CDR3nt: TGTGCCAGTAGTTCTGGACAGAAGTCTAACTATGGCTACACCTTC
CDR3aa: CASSSGQKSNYGYTF

abundance: -
v_gene: TRBV4-3
d_gene: -
j_gene: TRBJ1-2
CDR3nt: TGCGCCAGCAGCCAAGTCAGGCCCCCCGACTATGGCTACACCTTC
CDR3aa: CASSQVRPPDYGYTF